These T cell receptor beta chains were read from a single sample in a study of CD8 T cells in ankylosing spondylitis. TCRdb reanalysed the 5' RACE reads using MiXCR and keeps one entry per CDR3 protein. The data hold 85,000 to 100,000 distinct CDR3 sequences, with roughly 8.3% observed a single time. The sample taken for sequencing was blood, either unsorted or a sorted T cell fraction (not recorded which). The receptors were gathered from a male donor with ankylosing spondylitis or in good health (not recorded which). Each CDR3 is given with its conserved first and last residue. The D gene is left open where the match is weak. Size is stated for part of the rows, as once, few or many counts, or as a class when the clone is expanded.

d_call	clone_size	v_call	j_call	cdr3_nt	cdr3_aa
.	many	TRBV21-1	TRBJ2-7	TGTGCCAGCTCCGAACGGGCGGGGTCCTACGAGCAGTACTTC	CASSERAGSYEQYF
TRBD1	many	TRBV5-6	TRBJ1-5	TGTGCCAGCAGCTCGGGACAGGTGTCTAAGCCCCAGCATTTT	CASSSGQVSKPQHF
TRBD1	many	TRBV20-1	TRBJ2-7	TGCAGTGCTAGAGCCCCACAGGGGAGCTCCTACGAGCAGTACTTC	CSARAPQGSSYEQYF
.	many	TRBV6-5	TRBJ1-5	TGTGCCAGCAGCAATAGCAATCAGCCCCAGCATTTT	CASSNSNQPQHF
.	many	TRBV4-2	TRBJ1-5	TGTGCCAGCAGCCAAGATGTGCGCACGGTCGGTAATCAGCCCCAGCATTTT	CASSQDVRTVGNQPQHF
TRBD1	many	TRBV4-2	TRBJ1-1	TGTGCCAGCAGCCAAGAAGGGGGCGGGAACACTGAAGCTTTCTTT	CASSQEGGGNTEAFF
.	many	TRBV29-1	TRBJ1-1	TGCAGCGTTTTCGGACGGGGGAACACTGAAGCTTTCTTT	CSVFGRGNTEAFF
.	many	TRBV6-5	TRBJ2-1	TGTGCCAGCCGAACGGAATACAATGAGCAGTTCTTC	CASRTEYNEQFF
.	.	TRBV5-1	TRBJ2-2	TGCGCCAGCAGCTTGGAATCCCCGGCGGCCGGGGAGCTGTTTTTT	CASSLESPAAGELFF
.	many	TRBV13	TRBJ2-7	TGTGCCAGCAGCATAGGGGTGAGCTACGAGCAGTACTTC	CASSIGVSYEQYF
TRBD2	many	TRBV20-1	TRBJ2-2	TGCAGTGCTCAACTAGCGGGAGTCGGGGAGCTGTTTTTT	CSAQLAGVGELFF
.	few	TRBV30	TRBJ1-2	TGTGCCTGGAGTGAGGCAGGGGAGGGTGGCTACACCTTC	CAWSEAGEGGYTF
.	many	TRBV5-6	TRBJ2-7	TGTGCCAGCAGCCCCGGGACTTCCACCTACGAGCAGTACTTC	CASSPGTSTYEQYF
TRBD1	many	TRBV12-3/TRBV12-4	TRBJ2-1	TGTGCCAGCAGTCACACTACGGACAGGGCAGATGAGCAGTTCTTC	CASSHTTDRADEQFF
.	many	TRBV29-1	TRBJ2-5	TGCAGCGTTGGAATACAGGGAGAGACCCAGTACTTC	CSVGIQGETQYF
TRBD2	many	TRBV2	TRBJ2-3	TGTGCCAGCAGAACCGGACTAGCGGTCTACACAGATACGCAGTATTTT	CASRTGLAVYTDTQYF
.	.	TRBV29-1	TRBJ2-2	TGCAGCGTCGGGACAAGGTTGAACACCGGGGAGCTGTTTTTT	CSVGTRLNTGELFF
TRBD2	many	TRBV5-1	TRBJ2-7	TGCGCCAGCAGCCCGGACCCTAGCGGGAGTTACGAGCAGTACTTC	CASSPDPSGSYEQYF
TRBD2	many	TRBV7-6	TRBJ2-3	TGTGCCAGCAGCTTAGGACTAGCGGGGGGGCCAAGCACAGATACGCAGTATTTT	CASSLGLAGGPSTDTQYF
.	many	TRBV11-2	TRBJ2-5	TGTGCCAGCAGCGTACGGGAGACCCAGTACTTC	CASSVRETQYF
TRBD2	many	TRBV10-3	TRBJ2-7	TGTGCCATCAGTGAGAGTCTAGCGGGAGGGACCTACGAGCAGTACTTC	CAISESLAGGTYEQYF
.	.	TRBV7-2	TRBJ2-3	TGTGCCAGCAGCTTAGGGCTCGGAGCTACGCAGTATTTT	CASSLGLGATQYF
.	many	TRBV4-2	TRBJ2-1	TGTGCCAGCAGCCAAGATTCGTCGACCAATGAGCAGTTCTTC	CASSQDSSTNEQFF
.	many	TRBV24-1	TRBJ2-5	TGTGCCACCAGTGATTCGGGTGCGGAGTACCAAGAGACCCAGTACTTC	CATSDSGAEYQETQYF
TRBD1	many	TRBV20-1	TRBJ1-6	TGCAGTGCGAAACAGGGGTTCGATTCACCCCTCCACTTT	CSAKQGFDSPLHF
TRBD1	many	TRBV6-1	TRBJ2-5	TGTGCCAGCAGTGTACACGGACAGGGGGTGGAGACCCAGTACTTC	CASSVHGQGVETQYF
.	many	TRBV4-3	TRBJ2-2	TGCGCCAGCAGCCAAGATCTGCCAGGGGCCCTCACCGGGGAGCTGTTTTTT	CASSQDLPGALTGELFF
.	.	TRBV29-1	TRBJ1-1	TGCAGCGTTGAAGATCGCAGGGGTGTGGACACTGAAGCTTTCTTT	CSVEDRRGVDTEAFF
.	few	TRBV5-5	TRBJ2-2	TGTGCCAGCAGCCCATCGATCGCAGGGTACCCCGCCGGGGAGCTGTTTTTT	CASSPSIAGYPAGELFF
.	.	TRBV13	TRBJ1-2	TGTGCCAGCAGCTTAGGCCAGCCTAGAGGCGGCTACACCTTC	CASSLGQPRGGYTF
.	.	TRBV6-6	TRBJ2-5	TGTGCCAGCAGTCGTGGAGAGACCCCGTACTTC	CASSRGETPYF
.	many	TRBV4-3	TRBJ2-3	TGCGCCAGCAGCACGGTTCGGGGGGATACGCAGTATTTT	CASSTVRGDTQYF
.	many	TRBV21-1	TRBJ1-1	TGTGCCAGCAGCAGGTGGGGAAGGCCCCCTGAAGCTTTCTTT	CASSRWGRPPEAFF
TRBD1	many	TRBV7-3	TRBJ2-2	TGTGCCAGCAGCTTAAGGGGGACAGTCCCTAAACTAACGGGGACCGGGGAGCTGTTTTTT	CASSLRGTVPKLTGTGELFF
.	few	TRBV27	TRBJ1-5	TGTGCCAGCAGTAGAATCGGACCGCTGGAACAGCCCCAGCATTTT	CASSRIGPLEQPQHF
TRBD1	many	TRBV4-3	TRBJ1-2	TGCGCCAGCAGCCCAGGGGGAGCTTGGGACTATGGCTACACCTTC	CASSPGGAWDYGYTF
.	.	TRBV4-2	TRBJ2-1	TGTGCCAGCAGCTTCGAACCCCCAAATGAGCAGTTCTTC	CASSFEPPNEQFF
TRBD1	many	TRBV5-1	TRBJ1-6	TGCGCCAGCAGCCTCCAGACAGGGGCTCTTTCACCCCTCCACTTT	CASSLQTGALSPLHF
TRBD2	many	TRBV20-1	TRBJ2-1	TGCAGTGCTAGAGATTCTGCTAGCGGGGCCTACAATGAGCAGTTCTTC	CSARDSASGAYNEQFF
.	many	TRBV7-2	TRBJ2-3	TGTGCCAGCAGCTTAGGGACCTGGCACACAGATACGCAGTATTTT	CASSLGTWHTDTQYF
.	few	TRBV19	TRBJ2-3	TGTGCCAGTAGGTCCGGGAGCACAGATACGCAGTATTTT	CASRSGSTDTQYF
.	many	TRBV19	TRBJ2-5	TGTGCCAGTAGTATCGGACAGCAAGAGACCCAGTACTTC	CASSIGQQETQYF
.	many	TRBV24-1	TRBJ2-7	TGTGCCACCAGTGACTTCCGGGGCGAGCAGTACTTC	CATSDFRGEQYF
.	few	TRBV14	TRBJ1-2	TGTGCCAGCAGCCAAGGAGAGGCCCGTCCGGCCTATGGCTACACCTTC	CASSQGEARPAYGYTF
.	many	TRBV4-1	TRBJ1-1	TGCGCCAGCAGCCAACTTGACTCGAACACTGAAGCTTTCTTT	CASSQLDSNTEAFF